These 30 T cell receptor beta chains share one sample of origin, sequenced in a study of OX40 agonist ivuxolimab in advanced cancers. Library prep was done by the immunoSEQ multiplex PCR assay. TCRdb took this table from immuneACCESS and kept in-frame rearrangements with V and J called. Such tables lack part of the clones; where checked against another copy, unresolved V genes explain under half of the gap, and the rest is unexplained. The sample table shows 35,000 to 50,000 clones, and 70% to 90% are seen once. The ten most abundant clones make up about 15% of the sample. The sample was CD4+ or CD8+ T cells sorted from blood, taken in a trial of the OX40 agonist ivuxolimab. These receptors were obtained from an adult with an advanced solid tumor such as melanoma, head and neck, liver or kidney cancer.

This clone was counted only a few times. The chain combines TRBV9 with TRBJ2-7, with 14 bases identical to TRBD2. The V gene's germline CDR1 is SGDLS and CDR2 YYNGEE. The CDR3 extends over 15 amino acids. V was clipped by 4 bases and J by 9 bases; unmatched bases: 9. CDR3 coding DNA: TGTGCCAGCAGCCCAGGGACTAGCGGGAGTTCAGTGCAGTACTTC. It specifies CASSPGTSGSSVQYF.

This clone showed up just once. The genes are TRBV10-3 and TRBJ2-3; a possible D gene is TRBD1 (6 bases). This CDR3 spans 13 amino acids. The ends were cut back, 6 bases at V and 6 bases at J, with 13 bases in the middle. Looked up from germline, CDR1 is ENHRY and CDR2 is SYGVKD. The chain's CDR3 is CAIREQGPDTQYF. The CDR3 nucleotides are TGTGCCATCAGGGAACAGGGCCCGGATACGCAGTATTTT.

Only one count was recorded for this clone. The rearrangement uses TRBV5-4 and TRBJ2-3; 8 bases fit TRBD1. This CDR3 contains 14 residues. Germline V gene data show CDR1 as SGHNT and CDR2 as YYREEE (reference sequence). V was pared by 7 bases and J by 6 bases, with 10 bases of the junction left unmatched. The CDR3 loop reads CASERTGQRDTQYF. The CDR3, as DNA: TGTGCCAGCGAGAGGACAGGGCAGAGGGATACGCAGTATTTT.

This chain links TRBV11-2 with TRBJ1-4; 11 bases line up with TRBD1. Germline values: CDR1 SGHAT, CDR2 FQNNGV. J gave up 5 bases and V 4 bases, and 6 bases lay outside the gene matches. The CDR3 spans 16 residues. CDR3 sequence: CASSWGQGGGNEKLFF. The CDR3 bases are TGTGCCAGCAGCTGGGGACAGGGGGGAGGGAATGAAAAACTGTTTTTT.

This chain joins TRBV6-6 and TRBJ1-2; D is uncertain. Deletions cut 6 bases from V and 5 bases from J, with 16 bases between. The CDR3 has 14 amino acids. CDR1 and CDR2 (germline): MNHNY, SVGAGI (reference sequence). The CDR3 DNA reads TGTGCCAGCAGCCTATCCGAGATAGGATATGGCTACACCTTC. Its translation: CASSLSEIGYGYTF.

This clone has a handful of counts. The chain carries TRBV2 and TRBJ1-1; D is possibly TRBD1 (5 bases). The V gene lost 4 bases and the J gene lost 8 bases, with 23 bases spanning the gap. Germline V gives CDR1 SNHLY, CDR2 FYNNEI. The CDR3 runs to 16 residues. The CDR3 DNA reads as TGTGCCAGCAGTGTGGGCGACAGCCTATTAACAGCGGAAGCTTTCTTT. The encoded protein is CASSVGDSLLTAEAFF.

This rearrangement joins TRBV7-6 to TRBJ2-5; D is perhaps TRBD1 (5 bases). Germline V gives CDR1 SGHVS, CDR2 FNYEAQ. CDR3 length: 14 residues. Trimming pared 3 bases from V and 0 bases from J, leaving 8 bases between. The CDR3 sequence: CASSLGQNQETQYF. The CDR3 coding sequence is TGTGCCAGCAGCTTGGGGCAGAACCAAGAGACCCAGTACTTC.

The chain links TRBV5-3 to TRBJ2-3, with 12 bases fitting TRBD2. TRBV5-3 is an ORF; its function is uncertain. The CDR3 runs 15 residues. J was trimmed by 3 bases and V by 4 bases; bases with no gene match: 3. The CDR3 nucleotides are TGTGCCAGAAGCCGGGGGACTAGCGGGACAGATACGCAGTATTTT. It codes for CARSRGTSGTDTQYF.

The chain employs TRBV4-2 and TRBJ2-2; a possible D gene is TRBD2 (5 bases). CDR1 is LGHNA and CDR2 is YNFKEQ in the germline V gene. Trimming stripped 2 bases from V and 9 bases from J, with 22 bases between. CDR3 size: 17 residues. The CDR3 DNA reads as TGTGCCAGCAGCCAAACCCCCGGACTTCTAGCCTTGCGGGAGCTGTTTTTT. It is translated as CASSQTPGLLALRELFF.

The chain links TRBV5-4 to TRBJ1-4; D remains unclear. The germline gives CDR1 SGHNT, CDR2 YYREEE (reference sequence). V lost 1 base and J 8 bases, leaving 15 bases between the germline ends. The CDR3 is made up of 15 amino acids. The CDR3 nucleotides are TGTGCCAGCAGCTTGAGTGCGAGTACGGGCGAAAAACTGTTTTTT. It encodes CASSLSASTGEKLFF.

The V gene is TRBV27, the J gene TRBJ2-3; 9 bases are a match to TRBD2. Losses at the gene ends were 3 bases for V and 3 bases for J; bases not matched to a gene: 4. The CDR3 spans 15 residues. CDR1 MNHEY and CDR2 SMNVEV come from the germline V gene (reference sequence). The CDR3 DNA reads TGTGCCAGCAGTTTGCTAGCGGGGTATACAGATACGCAGTATTTT. As protein: CASSLLAGYTDTQYF.

This sequence joins TRBV27 and TRBJ2-7; maybe TRBD2 (5 bases). This CDR3 region has 14 residues. V was trimmed by 3 bases and J by 3 bases, leaving 12 bases between them. Germline CDR1 is MNHEY and CDR2 is SMNVEV (reference sequence). CDR3 amino acids: CASSFDGKYYEQYF. The DNA for the CDR3 is TGTGCCAGCAGTTTCGACGGGAAATACTACGAGCAGTACTTC.

The gene calls are TRBV7-9 and TRBJ2-7; TRBD1 might be the D (7 bases). Per the germline V gene, CDR1 is SEHNR and CDR2 is FQNEAQ (reference sequence). Trimming took 5 bases from V and 3 from J, leaving 14 bases between them. This CDR3 has 14 residues. The CDR3 region is CASSPGGTIYEQYF. For the CDR3, the DNA is TGTGCCAGCAGCCCAGGGGGGACAATCTACGAGCAGTACTTC.

The chain has TRBV11-2 and TRBJ2-7; D tentatively reads TRBD1 or TRBD2 (5 bases each). Trimming left V 5 bases short and J 5 bases short, with 19 bases between. The V gene's germline CDR1 is SGHAT and CDR2 FQNNGV. The CDR3 has 15 amino acids. CDR3 sequence: CASSPRRGPLDEQYV. The CDR3 DNA reads as TGTGCCAGCAGCCCTCGACGGGGCCCCCTTGACGAGCAGTACGTC.

This sequence joins TRBV7-8 and TRBJ1-1; D uncertain. V lost 3 bases and J 5 bases, leaving 4 bases between the germline ends. This CDR3 has 11 residues. Looked up from germline, CDR1 is SGHVS and CDR2 is FQNEAQ. The CDR3 sequence is CASSFSTEAFF. DNA of the CDR3: TGTGCCAGCAGCTTCTCTACTGAAGCTTTCTTT.

This clone was seen a few times. The rearrangement joins TRBV6-5 to TRBJ2-5; D is unclear. V lost 0 bases and J lost 2, with 7 bases in between. The CDR3 runs 14 residues. The germline V gene encodes CDR1 MNHEY and CDR2 SVGAGI. The CDR3 loop reads CASSYSGSQETQYF. The CDR3 region has the DNA TGTGCCAGCAGTTACTCCGGCTCGCAAGAGACCCAGTACTTC.

This clone has just one count. This chain connects TRBV4-3 to TRBJ2-5; D tentatively fits TRBD1 or TRBD2 (5 bases each). Looked up from germline, CDR1 is LGHNA and CDR2 is YSLEER. Trimming took 0 bases from V and 5 from J, leaving 16 bases between them. This CDR3 is built from 16 residues. CDR3: CASSQDGTPSGETQYF. CDR3 coding DNA: TGCGCCAGCAGCCAAGATGGGACCCCCTCTGGGGAGACCCAGTACTTC.

In the case of this clone: Because the CDR3's place on the DNA is in doubt, the DNA is left out and the CDR3 is given as listed by TCRdb. This chain joins TRBV6-5 and TRBJ1-5. Looked up from germline, CDR1 is MNHEY and CDR2 is SVGAGI. From its first to its last residue, the CDR3 has 12 amino acids. CDR3 sequence: CASSSSDQPQHF.

The chain employs TRBV5-4 and TRBJ1-1; no definite D call. With 2 bases removed from V and 1 base from J, the gap between germline ends came to 6 bases. CDR1 and CDR2 (germline): SGHNT, YYREEE (reference sequence). The CDR3 runs to 13 residues. The DNA for the CDR3 is TGTGCCAGCAGCTTCATGGAGAACACTGAAGCTTTCTTT. Translation: CASSFMENTEAFF.

This clone was picked up one time. The J gene is TRBJ1-3, the V gene TRBV29-1; D is undetermined. CDR3 length equals 14 residues. V was cut by 3 bases and J by 0 bases, with 9 bases left in between. Per the germline V gene, CDR1 is SQVTM and CDR2 is ANQGSEA. The CDR3 reads CSVDPGDSGNTIYF. The CDR3 region has the DNA TGCAGCGTTGATCCCGGGGACTCTGGAAACACCATATATTTT.

The V gene is TRBV7-9, the J gene TRBJ2-1; 10 bases agree with TRBD1. This CDR3 spans 15 amino acids. V dropped 5 bases and J dropped 5; count of bases not matched to a gene: 6. In germline, CDR1 is SEHNR, CDR2 FQNEAQ (reference sequence). Here the CDR3 reads CASSPGTGVDNEQFF. As DNA, the CDR3 is TGTGCCAGCAGCCCCGGGACAGGGGTCGACAATGAGCAGTTCTTC. The whole variable domain, remainder taken from reference TRBV7-9 and TRBJ2-1, is DTGVSQNPRHKITKRGQNVTFRCDPISEHNRLYWYRQTLGQGPEFLTYFQNEAQLEKSRLLSDRFSAERPKGSFSTLEIQRTEQGDSAMYLCASSPGTGVDNEQFFGPGTRLTVL.

The chain is built from TRBV7-2 and TRBJ2-2, with 10 nucleotides matching TRBD2. With 5 bases clipped from V and 6 bases from J, the junction kept 3 bases outside the gene matches. The CDR3 sequence is 14 residues long. The germline CDR1 and CDR2 sequences are SGHTA and FQGNSA. In nucleotides, the CDR3 is TGTGCCAGCAGCCCTAGCGGGAGTTCCGGGGAGCTGTTTTTT. Amino acids: CASSPSGSSGELFF.

The chain links TRBV27 to TRBJ2-1; tentatively, D is TRBD1 or TRBD2 (5 bases each). The CDR3 runs to 16 residues. Looked up from germline, CDR1 is MNHEY and CDR2 is SMNVEV (reference sequence). Trimming took 6 bases from V and 2 from J, leaving 17 bases between them. DNA of the CDR3: TGTGCCAGCAGCTCCACCGGGACCTACACCTACAATGAGCAGTTCTTC. This gives the protein CASSSTGTYTYNEQFF.

The chain joins TRBV6-5 to TRBJ1-2; D not certain. The CDR3 loop spans 13 amino acids. Looked up from germline, CDR1 is MNHEY and CDR2 is SVGAGI. Trimming stripped 4 bases from V and 6 bases from J, with 12 bases between. The CDR3, as DNA: TGTGCCAGCAGTTCCGGGCCGAGAGATGGCTACACCTTC. Protein product: CASSSGPRDGYTF.

The chain employs TRBV27 and TRBJ2-7; unclear D gene. V was cut by 4 bases and J by 7 bases, with 14 bases left in between. Germline loops: CDR1 MNHEY, CDR2 SMNVEV (reference sequence). The CDR3 is made up of 13 amino acids. CDR3: CASSSSLLGEQYV. The DNA of the CDR3 is TGTGCCAGCAGTTCGTCACTCTTGGGGGAGCAGTACGTC.

This chain joins TRBV5-1 and TRBJ2-3; 12 bases agree with TRBD2. Germline trimming cut 4 bases from V and 3 bases from J; bases unmatched to any gene: 6. Germline V lookup: CDR1 SGHRS, CDR2 YFSETQ. The CDR3 runs 16 residues. CDR3: CASSQTSGSATDTQYF. CDR3 DNA sequence: TGCGCCAGCAGCCAGACTAGCGGGAGCGCAACAGATACGCAGTATTTT.

In DNA form, the CDR3 reads TGTGCCAGCAGCTTAGCGGAAGAGACCCAGTACTTC. The encoded protein is CASSLAEETQYF. The genes are TRBV7-6 and TRBJ2-5, with D unclear. The CDR3 has 12 residues. V was cut by 0 bases and J by 3 bases, with 2 bases left in between. CDR1 SGHVS and CDR2 FNYEAQ come from the germline V gene.

V gene TRBV15 combines with J gene TRBJ2-5; a possible D gene is TRBD1 (5 bases). TRBJ2-7 explains the end of the DNA better; the J call may be wrong. The CDR3 has 15 residues. Germline CDR1 reads LNHNV; CDR2 reads YYDKDF (reference sequence). CDR3 coding DNA: TGTGCCACCAGCAGAGATGCAGGGCCATCCTACGAGCAGTACTTC. This gives the protein CATSRDAGPSYEQYF.

The rearrangement joins TRBV5-4 to TRBJ2-7; no firm D call. V shed 3 bases and J shed 7 bases, with 14 bases lying between them. The germline V gene has CDR1 SGHNT and CDR2 YYREEE (reference sequence). CDR3 length: 13 amino acids. Here the CDR3 reads CASSSLPDPEQYF. The CDR3 nucleotides read TGTGCCAGCAGCTCTCTCCCGGACCCAGAGCAGTACTTC.

V is TRBV7-9 and J is TRBJ2-7; tentative D call: TRBD2 (6 bases). With 1 base removed from V and 4 bases from J, the gap between germline ends came to 11 bases. Germline V lookup: CDR1 SEHNR, CDR2 FQNEAQ (reference sequence). The CDR3 loop spans 14 amino acids. In nucleotides, the CDR3 is TGTGCCAGCAGCTTAGATGGGGGACTTTACGAGCAGTACTTC. It encodes CASSLDGGLYEQYF.